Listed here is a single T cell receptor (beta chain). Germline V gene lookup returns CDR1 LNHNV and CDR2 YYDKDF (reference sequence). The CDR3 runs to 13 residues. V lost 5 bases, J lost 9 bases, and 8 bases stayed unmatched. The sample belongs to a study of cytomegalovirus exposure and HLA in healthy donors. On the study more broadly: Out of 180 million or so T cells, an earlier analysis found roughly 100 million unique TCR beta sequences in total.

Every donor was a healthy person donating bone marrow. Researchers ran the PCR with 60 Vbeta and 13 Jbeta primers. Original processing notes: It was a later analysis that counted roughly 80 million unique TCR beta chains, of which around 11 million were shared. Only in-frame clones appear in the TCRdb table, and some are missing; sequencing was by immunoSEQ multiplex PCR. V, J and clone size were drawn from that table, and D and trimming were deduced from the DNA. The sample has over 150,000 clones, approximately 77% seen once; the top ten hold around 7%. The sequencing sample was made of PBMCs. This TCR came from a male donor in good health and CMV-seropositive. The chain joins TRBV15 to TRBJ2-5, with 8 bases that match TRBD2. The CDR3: CATSPRGGGAQYF. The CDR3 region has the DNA TGTGCCACCAGCCCACGGGGGGGCGGCGCCCAGTACTTC.